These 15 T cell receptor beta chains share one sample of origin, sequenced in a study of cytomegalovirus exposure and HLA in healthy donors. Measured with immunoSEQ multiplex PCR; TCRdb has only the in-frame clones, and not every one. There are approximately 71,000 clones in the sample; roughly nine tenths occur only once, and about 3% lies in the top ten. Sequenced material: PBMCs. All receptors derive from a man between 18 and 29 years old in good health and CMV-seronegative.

The chain's CDR3 is CASSSGGMNTEAFF. The CDR3 nucleotides read TGTGCCAGCAGTTCGGGAGGTATGAACACTGAAGCTTTCTTT. This chain connects TRBV28 to TRBJ1-1; D gene uncertain. Germline V gives CDR1 MDHEN, CDR2 SYDVKM. The CDR3 is made up of 14 amino acids. With 4 bases removed from V and 0 bases from J, the gap between germline ends came to 9 bases.

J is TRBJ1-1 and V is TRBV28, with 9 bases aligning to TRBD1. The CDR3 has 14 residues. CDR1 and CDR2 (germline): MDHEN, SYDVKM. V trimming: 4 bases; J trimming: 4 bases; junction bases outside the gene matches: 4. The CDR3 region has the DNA TGTGCCAGCAGTTGGAGGGGACAGGGCACTGAAGCTTTCTTT. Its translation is CASSWRGQGTEAFF.

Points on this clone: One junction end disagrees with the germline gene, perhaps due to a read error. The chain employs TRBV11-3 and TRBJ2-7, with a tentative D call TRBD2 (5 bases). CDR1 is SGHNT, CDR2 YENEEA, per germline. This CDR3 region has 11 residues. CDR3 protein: CASSNGEPPVF. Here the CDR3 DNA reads TGTGCCAGCAGCAACGGGGAGCCCCCGGTGTTC.

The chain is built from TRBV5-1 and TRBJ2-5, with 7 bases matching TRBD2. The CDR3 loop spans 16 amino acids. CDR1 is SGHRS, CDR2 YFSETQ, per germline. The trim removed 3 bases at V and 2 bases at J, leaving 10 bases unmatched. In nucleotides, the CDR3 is TGCGCCAGCAGCTCCGGGGGGAATTTTTATCAAGAGACCCAGTACTTC. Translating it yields CASSSGGNFYQETQYF.

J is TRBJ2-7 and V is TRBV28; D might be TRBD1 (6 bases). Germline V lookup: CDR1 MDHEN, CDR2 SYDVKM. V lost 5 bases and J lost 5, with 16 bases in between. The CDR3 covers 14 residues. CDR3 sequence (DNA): TGTGCCAGCAGTGAGGGGGTTCTGGAACACGAGCAGTACTTC. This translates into CASSEGVLEHEQYF.

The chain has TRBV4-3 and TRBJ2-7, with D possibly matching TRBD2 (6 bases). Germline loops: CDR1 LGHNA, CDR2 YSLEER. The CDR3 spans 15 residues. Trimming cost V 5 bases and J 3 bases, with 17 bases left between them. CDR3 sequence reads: CASSVYGGSNYEQYF. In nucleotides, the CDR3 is TGCGCCAGCAGCGTGTATGGGGGGTCCAACTACGAGCAGTACTTC.

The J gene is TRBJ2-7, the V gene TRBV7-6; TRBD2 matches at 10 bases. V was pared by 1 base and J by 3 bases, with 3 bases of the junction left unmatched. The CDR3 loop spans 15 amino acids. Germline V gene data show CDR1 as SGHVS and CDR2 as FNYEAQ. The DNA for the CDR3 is TGTGCCAGCAGCTTAGTTACTAGCGGGAACTACGAGCAGTACTTC. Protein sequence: CASSLVTSGNYEQYF.

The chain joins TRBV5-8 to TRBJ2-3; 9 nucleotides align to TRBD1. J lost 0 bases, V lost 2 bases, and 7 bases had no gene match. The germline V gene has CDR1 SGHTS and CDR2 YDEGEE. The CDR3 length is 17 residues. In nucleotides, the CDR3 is TGTGCCAGCAGCTTTATGACAGGGGGAAAAAGCACAGATACGCAGTATTTT. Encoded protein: CASSFMTGGKSTDTQYF.

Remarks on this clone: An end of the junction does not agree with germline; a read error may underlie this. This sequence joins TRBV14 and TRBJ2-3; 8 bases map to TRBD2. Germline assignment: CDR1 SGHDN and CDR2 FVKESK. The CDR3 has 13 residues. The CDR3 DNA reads TGTGCCAGCAGCCTAGCGGGAACAGGTACGCAGTATTTT. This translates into CASSLAGTGTQYF.

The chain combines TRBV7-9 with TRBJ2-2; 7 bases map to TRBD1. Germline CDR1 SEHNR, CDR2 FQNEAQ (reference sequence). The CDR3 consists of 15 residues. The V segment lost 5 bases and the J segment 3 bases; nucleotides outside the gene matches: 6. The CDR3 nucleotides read TGTGCCAGCAGCATGGGACAGACCCACACCGGGGAGCTGTTTTTT. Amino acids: CASSMGQTHTGELFF.

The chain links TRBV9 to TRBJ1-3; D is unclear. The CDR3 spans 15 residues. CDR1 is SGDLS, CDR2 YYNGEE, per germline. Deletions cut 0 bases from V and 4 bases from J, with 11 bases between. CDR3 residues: CASSVGPGSGNTIYF. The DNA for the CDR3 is TGTGCCAGCAGCGTAGGCCCGGGATCGGGAAACACCATATATTTT.

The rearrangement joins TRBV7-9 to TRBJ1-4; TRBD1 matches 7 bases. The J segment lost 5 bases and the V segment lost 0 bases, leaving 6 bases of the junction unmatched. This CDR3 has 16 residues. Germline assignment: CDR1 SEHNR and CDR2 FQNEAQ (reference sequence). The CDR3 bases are TGTGCCAGCAGCTTAGCCCAGACAGGGACGAATGAAAAACTGTTTTTT. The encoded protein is CASSLAQTGTNEKLFF.

CDR3: CATTPWGVADSEQYF. Written as DNA, the CDR3 is TGTGCCACTACCCCATGGGGGGTGGCAGATTCAGAGCAGTACTTC. The chain combines TRBV27 with TRBJ2-7; a possible D gene is TRBD2 (6 bases). CDR1 is MNHEY, CDR2 SMNVEV, per germline (reference sequence). This CDR3 region has 15 residues. Trimming removed 10 bases at V and 7 bases at J, with 26 bases between.

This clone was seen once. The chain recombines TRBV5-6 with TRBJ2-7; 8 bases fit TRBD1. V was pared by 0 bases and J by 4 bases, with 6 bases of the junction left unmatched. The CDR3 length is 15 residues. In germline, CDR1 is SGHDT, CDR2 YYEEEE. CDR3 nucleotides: TGTGCCAGCAGCTTGGTAGGGACAGGTACATACGAGCAGTACTTC. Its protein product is CASSLVGTGTYEQYF. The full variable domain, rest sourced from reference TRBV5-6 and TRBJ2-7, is DAGVTQSPTHLIKTRGQQVTLRCSPKSGHDTVSWYQQALGQGPQFIFQYYEEEERQRGNFPDRFSGHQFPNYSSELNVNALLLGDSALYLCASSLVGTGTYEQYFGPGTRLTVT.

CDR3 residues: CASSAEDRVAQYF. The DNA for the CDR3 is TGTGCCAGTAGTGCAGAAGACAGGGTGGCGCAGTACTTC. The gene calls are TRBV19 and TRBJ2-7, with TRBD1 identical over 7 bases. The CDR3 loop spans 13 amino acids. V dropped 5 bases and J dropped 9; count of bases not matched to a gene: 10. Germline values: CDR1 LNHDA, CDR2 SQIVND (reference sequence).